The 3 T cell receptor beta chains in this list originate from one sample, sequenced in a study of early stage breast cancer tumors. Repertoires were generated with immunoSEQ multiplex PCR, while TCRdb's copy carries only in-frame clones and drops some. The sample has over 8,500 clones; about two thirds are singletons. The sample taken for sequencing was breast tumor tissue. The receptor source for this set is a person between 35 and 49 years old with breast cancer.

V and J are TRBV18 and TRBJ2-5; D gene uncertain. The CDR3 has 13 amino acids. Germline loops: CDR1 KGHSH, CDR2 LQKENI. Trimming shortened V by 0 bases and J by 0 bases, and 2 bases separated the two germline ends. DNA of the CDR3: TGTGCCAGCTCACCACCGTACCAAGAGACCCAGTACTTC. Encoded protein: CASSPPYQETQYF. The full variable domain, in which reference TRBV18 and TRBJ2-5 provide the parts outside the CDR3, is NAGVMQNPRHLVRRRGQEARLRCSPMKGHSHVYWYRQLPEEGLKFMVYLQKENIIDESGMPKERFSAEFPKEGPSILRIQQVVRGDSAAYFCASSPPYQETQYFGPGTRLLVL.

This chain uses TRBV6-1 with TRBJ2-7, with D hard to call. The germline V gene has CDR1 MNHNS and CDR2 SASEGT. Trimming took off 2 bases at V and 4 bases at J, with 9 bases between the two ends. CDR3 length: 13 residues. As DNA, the CDR3 is TGTGCCAGCAGTGAATGGGTGCGTTACGAGCAGTACTTC. Translation gives CASSEWVRYEQYF.

V is TRBV4-1 and J is TRBJ1-3; D remains ambiguous. The CDR3 contains 16 residues. V was clipped by 4 bases and J by 2 bases, with 15 bases between them. CDR1 and CDR2 (germline): MGHRA, YSYEKL. The CDR3, as DNA: TGCGCCAGCAGCCTAGAATTGAGAGGTGCTGGAAACACCATATATTTT. This translates into CASSLELRGAGNTIYF.